Listed here is a single T cell receptor beta chain. Its antigen is not known. The time point: recipient sample about 28 days before transplant, after cytoreduction. Recipients were bled about 28 days pretransplant and at posttransplant days 30, 100, 180. Germline-derived CDR1 and CDR2 are SGHNT and YENEEA. Trimming pared 9 bases from V and 3 bases from J, leaving 9 bases between. This CDR3 is 11 amino acids long. Produced via immunoSEQ multiplex PCR; TCRdb's table is partial and in-frame only. The repertoire holds approximately 41,000 clones, around 85% seen once, with around 2.9% in the top ten. This specimen belongs to a study of T cell clonotyping in hematopoietic cell transplantation. Whole-study findings and limits: Few recipient clonotypes overlapped donors; over 95% were de novo at given depth. Graft donor and pretransplant recipient Inverse Simpson Index values predicted broader posttransplant TCR diversity. Without cell sorting, CD4 versus CD8 contributions remain unresolved.

This chain connects TRBV11-3 to TRBJ2-7; D unresolved. This sequence was found in a man aged 60-69 years with acute myeloid leukemia. Some clones in this sample may be carry-over from other donors' samples. This material consisted of peripheral blood mononuclear cells, taken before stem cell transplant. The CDR3 nucleotides are TGTGCCAGGGACGGGTACTACGAGCAGTACTTC. This sequence encodes CARDGYYEQYF. Combining the CDR3 with reference TRBV11-3 and TRBJ2-7 gives the whole variable domain EAGVVQSPRYKIIEKKQPVAFWCNPISGHNTLYWYLQNLGQGPELLIRYENEEAVDDSQLPKDRFSAERLKGVDSTLKIQPAELGDSAVYLCARDGYYEQYFGPGTRLTVT.